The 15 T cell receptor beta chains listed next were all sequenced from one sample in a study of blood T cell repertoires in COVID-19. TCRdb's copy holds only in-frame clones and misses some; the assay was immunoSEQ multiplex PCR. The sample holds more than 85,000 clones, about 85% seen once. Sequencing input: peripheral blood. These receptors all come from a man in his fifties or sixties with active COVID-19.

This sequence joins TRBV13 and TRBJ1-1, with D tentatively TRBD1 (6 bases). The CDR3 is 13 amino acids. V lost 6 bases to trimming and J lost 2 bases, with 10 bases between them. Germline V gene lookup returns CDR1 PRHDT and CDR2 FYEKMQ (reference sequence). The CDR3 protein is CASSLDRNTEAFF. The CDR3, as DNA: TGTGCCAGCAGTTTGGACAGAAACACTGAAGCTTTCTTT.

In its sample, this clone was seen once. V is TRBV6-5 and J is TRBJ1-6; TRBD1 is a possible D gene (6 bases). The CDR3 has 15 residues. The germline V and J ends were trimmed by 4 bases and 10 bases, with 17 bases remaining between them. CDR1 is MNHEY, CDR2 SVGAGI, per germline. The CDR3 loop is CASSSAQGKGSPLHF. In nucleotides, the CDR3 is TGTGCCAGCAGTTCTGCACAGGGAAAAGGCTCACCCCTCCACTTT.

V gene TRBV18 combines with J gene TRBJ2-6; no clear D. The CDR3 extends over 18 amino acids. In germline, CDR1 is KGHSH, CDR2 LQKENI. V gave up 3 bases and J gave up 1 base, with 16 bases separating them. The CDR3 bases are TGTGCCAGCTCACCGGTTCCGGCAGGTTCATCTGGGGCCAACGTCCTGACTTTC. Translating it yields CASSPVPAGSSGANVLTF. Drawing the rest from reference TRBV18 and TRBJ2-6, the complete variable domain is NAGVMQNPRHLVRRRGQEARLRCSPMKGHSHVYWYRQLPEEGLKFMVYLQKENIIDESGMPKERFSAEFPKEGPSILRIQQVVRGDSAAYFCASSPVPAGSSGANVLTFGAGSRLTVL.

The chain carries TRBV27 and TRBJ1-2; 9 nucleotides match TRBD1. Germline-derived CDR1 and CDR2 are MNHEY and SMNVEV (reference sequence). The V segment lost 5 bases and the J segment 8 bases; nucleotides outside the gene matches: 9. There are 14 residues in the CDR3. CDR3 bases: TGTGCCAGCAGTCCGACACAGGGGGCGCGGGGCTACACCTTC. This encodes CASSPTQGARGYTF.

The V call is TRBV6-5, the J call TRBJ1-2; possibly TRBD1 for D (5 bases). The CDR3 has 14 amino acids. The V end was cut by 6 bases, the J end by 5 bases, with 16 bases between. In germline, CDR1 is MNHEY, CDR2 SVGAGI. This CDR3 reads CASRGTAGGYGYTF. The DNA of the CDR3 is TGTGCCAGCAGAGGGACCGCGGGGGGTTATGGCTACACCTTC.

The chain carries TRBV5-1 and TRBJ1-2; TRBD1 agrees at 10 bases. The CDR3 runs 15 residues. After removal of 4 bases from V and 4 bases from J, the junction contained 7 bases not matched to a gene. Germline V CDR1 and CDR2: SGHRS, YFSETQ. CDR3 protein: CASSLGTGEIYGYTF. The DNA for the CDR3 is TGCGCCAGCAGCCTAGGGACAGGGGAGATCTATGGCTACACCTTC. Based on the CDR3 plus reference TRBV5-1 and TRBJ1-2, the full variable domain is KAGVTQTPRYLIKTRGQQVTLSCSPISGHRSVSWYQQTPGQGLQFLFEYFSETQRNKGNFPGRFSGRQFSNSRSEMNVSTLELGDSALYLCASSLGTGEIYGYTFGSGTRLTVV.

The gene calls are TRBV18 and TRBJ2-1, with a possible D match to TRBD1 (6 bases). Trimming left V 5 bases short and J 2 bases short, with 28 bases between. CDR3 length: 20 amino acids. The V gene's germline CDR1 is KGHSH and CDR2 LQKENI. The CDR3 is CASSGAPRDTIFNAYNEQFF. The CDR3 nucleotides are TGTGCCAGCTCAGGGGCCCCACGGGACACCATTTTTAACGCCTACAATGAGCAGTTCTTC.

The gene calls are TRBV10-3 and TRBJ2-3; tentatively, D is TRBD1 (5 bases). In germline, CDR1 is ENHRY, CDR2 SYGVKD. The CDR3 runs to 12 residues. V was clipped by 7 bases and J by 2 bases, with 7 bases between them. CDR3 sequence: CAIKDTTDTQYF. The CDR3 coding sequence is TGTGCCATCAAGGACACCACAGATACGCAGTATTTT.

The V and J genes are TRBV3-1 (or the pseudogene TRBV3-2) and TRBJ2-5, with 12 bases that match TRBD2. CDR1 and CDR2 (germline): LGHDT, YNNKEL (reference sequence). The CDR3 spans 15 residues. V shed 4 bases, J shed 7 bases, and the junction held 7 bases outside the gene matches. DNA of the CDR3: TGTGCCAGCAGCCTTGCTAGCGGGGGGGCTGGGACCCAGTACTTC. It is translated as CASSLASGGAGTQYF.

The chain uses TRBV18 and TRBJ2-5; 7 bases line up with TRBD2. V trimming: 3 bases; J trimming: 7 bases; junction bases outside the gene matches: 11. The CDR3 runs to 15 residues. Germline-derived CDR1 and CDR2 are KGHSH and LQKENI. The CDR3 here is CASSPSGGNLGTQYF. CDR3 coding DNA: TGTGCCAGCTCACCCTCGGGGGGTAACCTCGGGACCCAGTACTTC. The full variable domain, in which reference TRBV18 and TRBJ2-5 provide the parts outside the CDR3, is NAGVMQNPRHLVRRRGQEARLRCSPMKGHSHVYWYRQLPEEGLKFMVYLQKENIIDESGMPKERFSAEFPKEGPSILRIQQVVRGDSAAYFCASSPSGGNLGTQYFGPGTRLLVL.

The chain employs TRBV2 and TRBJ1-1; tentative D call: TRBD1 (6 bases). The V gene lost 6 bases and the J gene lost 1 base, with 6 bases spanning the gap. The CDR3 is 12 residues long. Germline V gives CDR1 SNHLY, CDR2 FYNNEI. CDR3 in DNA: TGTGCCAGCAGACAGGGGAACACTGAAGCTTTCTTT. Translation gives CASRQGNTEAFF.

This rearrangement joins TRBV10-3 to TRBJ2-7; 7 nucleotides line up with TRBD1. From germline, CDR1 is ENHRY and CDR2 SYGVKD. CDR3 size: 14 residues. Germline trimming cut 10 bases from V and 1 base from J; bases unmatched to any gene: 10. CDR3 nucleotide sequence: TGTGCCACCGCGAGACAGGGTGGATCCTACGAGCAGTACTTC. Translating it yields CATARQGGSYEQYF.

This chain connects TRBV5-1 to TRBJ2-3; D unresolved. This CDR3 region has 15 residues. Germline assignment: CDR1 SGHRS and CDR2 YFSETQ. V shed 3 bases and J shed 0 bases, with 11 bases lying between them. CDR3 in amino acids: CASSYRSGSTDTQYF. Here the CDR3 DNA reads TGCGCCAGCAGCTACCGTTCCGGTAGCACAGATACGCAGTATTTT.

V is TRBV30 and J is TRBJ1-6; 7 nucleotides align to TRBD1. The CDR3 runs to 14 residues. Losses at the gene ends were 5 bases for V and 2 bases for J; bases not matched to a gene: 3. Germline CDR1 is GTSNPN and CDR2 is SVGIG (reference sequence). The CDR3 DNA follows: TGTGCCTGGGCCAGGGGGACCTATAATTCACCCCTCCACTTT. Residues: CAWARGTYNSPLHF.

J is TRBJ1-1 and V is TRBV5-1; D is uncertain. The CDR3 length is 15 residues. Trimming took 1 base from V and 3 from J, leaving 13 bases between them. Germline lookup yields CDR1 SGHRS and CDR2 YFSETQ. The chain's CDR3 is CASSLRPGFDTEAFF. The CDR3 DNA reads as TGCGCCAGCAGCTTGCGTCCAGGATTTGACACTGAAGCTTTCTTT.